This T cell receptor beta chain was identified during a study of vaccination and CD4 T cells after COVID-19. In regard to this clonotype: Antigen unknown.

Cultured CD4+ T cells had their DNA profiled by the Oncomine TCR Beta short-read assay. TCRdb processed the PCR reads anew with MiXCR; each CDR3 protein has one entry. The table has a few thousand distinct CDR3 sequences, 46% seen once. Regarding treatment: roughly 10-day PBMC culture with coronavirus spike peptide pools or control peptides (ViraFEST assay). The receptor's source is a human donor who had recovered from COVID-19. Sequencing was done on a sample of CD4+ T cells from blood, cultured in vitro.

The CDR3 spells CASGRLVTTQYF. CDR3 nucleotides: TGTGCCAGCGGTCGGCTAGTGACGACCCAGTACTTC. V is TRBV6-1 and J is TRBJ2-5, with unresolved D. V was trimmed by 8 bases and J by 7 bases, leaving 14 bases between them. In germline, CDR1 is MNHNS, CDR2 SASEGT. CDR3 length: 12 amino acids.